The present T cell receptor (beta chain) was sequenced within a study of cytomegalovirus exposure and HLA in healthy donors. Findings of the study overall: TRBV6-2, TRBV6-3 and some other V segments were excluded as indistinguishable. Fewer N-insertions (relative to the approximately 700-donor mean) were reportedly seen in an Asian-associated ancestry cluster in a later analysis. TCR beta sequences reportedly predicted the HLA-A and HLA-B alleles of most subjects accurately.

The PCR ran on 60 Vbeta and 13 Jbeta primers. TCRdb keeps only in-frame clones here, not all; method: immunoSEQ multiplex PCR. This table has 140,000 to 150,000 clones, around 84% appearing once. Per germline, CDR1 SNHLY and CDR2 FYNNEI. The V gene end was trimmed by 6 bases and the J gene end by 5 bases; junction bases not matched to a gene: 12. The CDR3 has 15 residues. With regard to this clone: Its specificity is unknown.

Material: PBMCs. The chain links TRBV2 to TRBJ2-5, with 7 bases lining up with TRBD2. This clonotype was sampled from a boy aged 2-15 years in good health and CMV-seronegative. The CDR3 coding sequence is TGTGCCAGCAGGGGAGGGGTTCTAGGCGGGGAGACCCAGTACTTC. Its protein is CASRGGVLGGETQYF. The full variable domain, with the rest looked up from reference TRBV2 and TRBJ2-5, is EPEVTQTPSHQVTQMGQEVILRCVPISNHLYFYWYRQILGQKVEFLVSFYNNEISEKSEIFDDQFSVERPDGSNFTLKIRSTKLEDSAMYFCASRGGVLGGETQYFGPGTRLLVL.